This T cell receptor beta chain appears in the sequencing data of a study of shared clonotypes between healthy human individuals. The protocol was immunoSEQ multiplex PCR, while the TCRdb copy is restricted to in-frame clones and leaves out a portion. This sample yields 1.5 million to 2.5 million clones, of which about 95% are seen a single time; under 1.5% belongs to the top ten. Regarding the study as a whole: Generation probabilities were higher for clonotypes shared across all four sorted-subset donors than for unshared ones. The sampled material consisted only of blood, and tissue repertoires are likely to differ.

Remarks on this clone: Its antigen is undetermined.

CDR3 length: 14 residues. Germline CDR1 SGHVS, CDR2 FQNEAQ. Deletions cut 5 bases from V and 2 bases from J, with 12 bases between. Naivety among CD8 cells was defined by CD45RO negativity and positive CCR7 selection, thereby excluding terminally differentiated effector memory CD45RA+ cells. The healthy adult donors were HIV-negative and reported no recent acute infections or vaccinations. This clonotype was sampled from a man younger than 30 in good health. This sequence joins TRBV7-8 and TRBJ2-5; D gene ambiguous. The sample taken for sequencing was naive CD8+ T cells sorted from blood. CDR3 DNA sequence: TGTGCCAGCAGCCAACTTGCCTTTCAAGAGACCCAGTACTTC. This codes for CASSQLAFQETQYF.